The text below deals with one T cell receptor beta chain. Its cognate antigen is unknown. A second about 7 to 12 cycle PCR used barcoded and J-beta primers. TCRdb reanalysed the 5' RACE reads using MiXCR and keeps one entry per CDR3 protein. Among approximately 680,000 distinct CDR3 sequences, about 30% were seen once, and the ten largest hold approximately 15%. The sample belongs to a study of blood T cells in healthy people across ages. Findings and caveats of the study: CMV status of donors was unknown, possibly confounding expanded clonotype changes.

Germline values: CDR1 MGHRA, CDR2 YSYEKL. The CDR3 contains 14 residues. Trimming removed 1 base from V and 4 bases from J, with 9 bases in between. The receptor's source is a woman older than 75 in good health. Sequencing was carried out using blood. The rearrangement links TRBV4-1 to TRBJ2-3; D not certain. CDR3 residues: CASSQVNSADTQYF. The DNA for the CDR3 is TGCGCCAGCAGCCAAGTCAATTCCGCAGATACGCAGTATTTT.